This T cell receptor beta chain was sequenced in a study of cytomegalovirus exposure and HLA in healthy donors. Points from the study as a whole: It was reported that TCR beta sequences correctly inferred the HLA-A and HLA-B alleles for most subjects. Follow-up analysis found HLA locus-dependent TCR association rates, highest for DRB1 and lowest for HLA-C. Common viral pathogens seemed to be connected with several of the most significant clusters, according to a later analysis.

This clone was detected a few times. What it binds is unknown. Germline CDR1 SGHDT, CDR2 YYEEEE. Between the trimmed V and J ends, which lost 0 bases and 6 bases, there was a span of 2 bases. The CDR3 runs 11 residues. Unrecorded immune exposure was likely among donors, who were nominally healthy when sampled. The PCR was carried out with 60 Vbeta primers and 13 Jbeta primers. The data were produced by immunoSEQ multiplex PCR, yet TCRdb's version contains in-frame clones alone and is incomplete. This table holds over 100,000 clones, roughly 80% found once. The clonotype was recovered from a female donor in good health and CMV-seronegative. The chain joins TRBV5-6 to TRBJ2-3; D unclear. The specimen sequenced was PBMCs. Here the CDR3 DNA reads TGTGCCAGCAGCTTGGCGGATACGCAGTATTTT. Amino acid sequence: CASSLADTQYF.